These 21 T cell receptor beta chains came from one sample sequenced in a study of blood T cell repertoires in COVID-19. The protocol was immunoSEQ multiplex PCR, while the TCRdb copy is restricted to in-frame clones and leaves out a portion. The sample includes around 390,000 clones, around nine tenths of them seen just once. Material: PBMCs or T cells enriched from blood (not recorded which). These TCRs come from a woman in her forties or fifties who had recovered from COVID-19.

The chain combines TRBV3-1 (or the pseudogene TRBV3-2) with TRBJ1-1, with TRBD1 as a possible D gene (6 bases). The V end lost 4 bases, the J end lost 1 base, and 19 bases lay between the germline ends. CDR1 is LGHDT, CDR2 YNNKEL, per germline (reference sequence). The CDR3 runs to 17 residues. The CDR3 region has the DNA TGTGCCAGCAGCCCTGGACAGTCACCTATGCGGAACACTGAAGCTTTCTTT. Amino acid sequence: CASSPGQSPMRNTEAFF.

V is TRBV19 and J is TRBJ1-1; D remains unclear. V was pared by 4 bases and J by 4 bases, with 19 bases between. CDR1 and CDR2 (germline): LNHDA, SQIVND (reference sequence). This CDR3 comprises 16 residues. The CDR3 spells CASSSPGLPGGTEAFF. The CDR3 region has the DNA TGTGCCAGTAGTAGTCCGGGCCTCCCCGGAGGCACTGAAGCTTTCTTT.

J is TRBJ2-5 and V is TRBV7-2; D remains ambiguous. The germline gives CDR1 SGHTA, CDR2 FQGNSA. This CDR3 contains 15 residues. The germline V and J ends were trimmed by 3 bases and 5 bases, with 16 bases remaining between them. CDR3 DNA sequence: TGTGCCAGCAGCTTGGGCATCCCAGATATCGAGACCCAGTACTTC. Amino acid sequence: CASSLGIPDIETQYF.

The rearrangement uses TRBV15 and TRBJ1-2, with 7 bases fitting TRBD1. This CDR3 has 15 residues. V lost 3 bases and J lost 3; bases outside the gene matches: 7. In germline, CDR1 is LNHNV, CDR2 YYDKDF (reference sequence). CDR3 nucleotide sequence: TGTGCCACCAGCAGGGAGACAGGGTCCGACTATGGCTACACCTTC. It yields the protein CATSRETGSDYGYTF.

This rearrangement joins TRBV7-8 to TRBJ1-3; 7 bases fit TRBD1. The V and J ends lost 5 bases and 0 bases, in that order; junction bases with no gene match: 4. CDR3 length: 15 amino acids. The germline gives CDR1 SGHVS, CDR2 FQNEAQ. The CDR3 nucleotides are TGTGCCAGCAGCGTTCGGGACAGCTCTGGAAACACCATATATTTT. Its translation: CASSVRDSSGNTIYF. Together with reference TRBV7-8 and TRBJ1-3, the CDR3 gives the full variable domain: GAGVSQSPRYKVAKRGQDVALRCDPISGHVSLFWYQQALGQGPEFLTYFQNEAQLDKSGLPSDRFFAERPEGSVSTLKIQRTQQEDSAVYLCASSVRDSSGNTIYFGEGSWLTVV.

The J gene is TRBJ1-2, the V gene TRBV7-9; 9 nucleotides match TRBD1. J was trimmed by 2 bases and V by 8 bases; bases with no gene match: 9. CDR1 is SEHNR and CDR2 is FQNEAQ in the germline V gene (reference sequence). This CDR3 is built from 15 residues. In DNA form, the CDR3 reads TGTGCCAGCGGGGGGACAGGGTACGGGAACTATGGCTACACCTTC. Protein: CASGGTGYGNYGYTF.

This clone was seen just once. The chain recombines TRBV19 with TRBJ1-1; 8 nucleotides align to TRBD1. The CDR3 extends over 13 amino acids. From germline, CDR1 is LNHDA and CDR2 SQIVND (reference sequence). This chain's CDR3 is CAIRQGSNTEAFF. The DNA for the CDR3 is TGTGCAATCCGACAGGGGTCGAACACTGAAGCTTTCTTT.

This rearrangement joins TRBV30 to TRBJ1-3; D is undetermined. V lost 0 bases, J lost 7 bases, and 19 bases lay in between. The CDR3 consists of 16 residues. Germline V lookup: CDR1 GTSNPN, CDR2 SVGIG (reference sequence). The CDR3 region is CAWSVVSSVWANTIYF. The CDR3 nucleotides are TGTGCCTGGAGTGTAGTCTCCTCGGTCTGGGCGAACACCATATATTTT.

V usage is TRBV3-1 (or the pseudogene TRBV3-2) and J usage is TRBJ2-5; no firm D call. Germline V gene data show CDR1 as LGHDT and CDR2 as YNNKEL (reference sequence). This CDR3 is built from 12 residues. V lost 8 bases, J lost 6 bases, and 13 bases lay in between. In DNA form, the CDR3 reads TGTGCCAGCGAGGCGGAAAAGAAGACCCAGTACTTC. It translates to CASEAEKKTQYF.

This chain connects TRBV11-2 to TRBJ1-2; TRBD1 matches 7 bases. J was trimmed by 8 bases and V by 5 bases; bases with no gene match: 8. The germline CDR1 and CDR2 sequences are SGHAT and FQNNGV. This CDR3 spans 13 amino acids. This chain's CDR3 is CASSVTGLNGYTF. The CDR3 DNA sequence: TGTGCCAGCAGCGTGACAGGGCTGAACGGCTACACCTTC.

The chain carries TRBV18 and TRBJ1-3; the D gene is possibly TRBD1 (6 bases). The V gene's germline CDR1 is KGHSH and CDR2 LQKENI. V gave up 6 bases and J gave up 3 bases, with 12 bases separating them. The length of the CDR3 is 14 residues. As DNA, the CDR3 is TGTGCCAGCTCGTACCGGGACAATGGAAACACCATATATTTT. Its translation: CASSYRDNGNTIYF.

The chain recombines TRBV5-1 with TRBJ1-2, with D hard to call. Deletions cut 4 bases from V and 4 bases from J, with 14 bases between. CDR3 length equals 14 residues. Looked up from germline, CDR1 is SGHRS and CDR2 is YFSETQ. This CDR3 is CASSPTRGAYGYTF. CDR3 sequence (DNA): TGCGCCAGCAGCCCTACGCGGGGTGCCTATGGCTACACCTTC.

V and J are TRBV20-1 and TRBJ1-2; D is possibly TRBD1 (5 bases). V lost 2 bases and J lost 8, with 9 bases in between. Germline V CDR1 and CDR2: DFQATT, SNEGSKA (reference sequence). The CDR3 has 11 residues. For the CDR3, the DNA is TGCAGTGCTAGACCAGGGCTCGGCTACACCTTC. Translated: CSARPGLGYTF.

The chain joins TRBV19 to TRBJ1-2, with TRBD1 matching 10 bases. The length of the CDR3 is 18 residues. Germline trimming cut 4 bases from V and 4 bases from J; bases unmatched to any gene: 15. In germline, CDR1 is LNHDA, CDR2 SQIVND (reference sequence). In DNA form, the CDR3 reads TGTGCCAGTAGTAATAGGGCCGGGACAGGGGAAAGCGGCTATGGCTACACCTTC. It specifies CASSNRAGTGESGYGYTF.

The gene calls are TRBV10-3 and TRBJ2-7; D uncertain. The V end was cut by 6 bases, the J end by 2 bases, with 5 bases between. Germline loops: CDR1 ENHRY, CDR2 SYGVKD. CDR3 length: 11 amino acids. The CDR3 loop is CAISGTYEQYF. The CDR3, as DNA: TGTGCCATCAGCGGTACCTACGAGCAGTACTTC.

J is TRBJ1-6 and V is TRBV10-3; D perhaps matches TRBD1 (6 bases). The germline V gene encodes CDR1 ENHRY and CDR2 SYGVKD. This CDR3 is built from 17 residues. Trimming pared 5 bases from V and 0 bases from J, leaving 14 bases between. The CDR3 reads CAISPAGQSSYNSPLHF. DNA of the CDR3: TGTGCCATCAGTCCGGCAGGACAGAGCTCCTATAATTCACCCCTCCACTTT.

The chain uses TRBV7-2 and TRBJ1-3; a weak D match, TRBD1 (5 bases). The CDR3 runs 15 residues. CDR1 is SGHTA, CDR2 FQGNSA, per germline. V was trimmed by 1 base and J by 4 bases, leaving 11 bases between them. In nucleotides, the CDR3 is TGTGCCAGCAGCTTAGTGGGCGGGGCCGGAAACACCATATATTTT. This sequence encodes CASSLVGGAGNTIYF.

The rearrangement joins TRBV18 to TRBJ2-7; perhaps TRBD1 as D (5 bases). V was clipped by 3 bases and J by 5 bases, with 11 bases between them. The CDR3 is 13 residues long. Germline V gene data show CDR1 as KGHSH and CDR2 as LQKENI. CDR3 coding DNA: TGTGCCAGCTCACCCAGGGAAGGGGACGAGCAGTACTTC. This gives the protein CASSPREGDEQYF.

The chain has TRBV14 and TRBJ2-3; D is ambiguous. Germline V gene sequence: CDR1 SGHDN, CDR2 FVKESK. The CDR3 totals 15 residues. The V and J ends lost 0 bases and 1 base respectively, with 8 bases between them. The CDR3 DNA follows: TGTGCCAGCAGCCAAGATACCGGAGGCACAGATACGCAGTATTTT. Protein sequence: CASSQDTGGTDTQYF.

The chain combines TRBV7-9 with TRBJ1-5; the D is unclear. Trimming shortened V by 6 bases and J by 4 bases, and 13 bases separated the two germline ends. In germline, CDR1 is SEHNR, CDR2 FQNEAQ (reference sequence). This CDR3 contains 14 residues. The CDR3 DNA follows: TGTGCCAGCAGTCCCACCGGGATTAATCAGCCCCAGCATTTT. Its translation: CASSPTGINQPQHF.

The chain is built from TRBV7-2 and TRBJ1-1; D uncertain. CDR1 is SGHTA and CDR2 is FQGNSA in the germline V gene. Trimming cost V 1 base and J 4 bases, with 10 bases left between them. The CDR3 extends over 14 amino acids. The CDR3 DNA reads TGTGCCAGCAGCTTAGGAGGTTCCGCCACTGAAGCTTTCTTT. It is translated as CASSLGGSATEAFF.